This T cell receptor (beta chain) is drawn from a study of shared clonotypes between healthy human individuals. As to this clone: Its antigen remains unknown.

CD45RO-negative, CCR7-positively selected cells formed the naive CD8 fraction, excluding terminally differentiated effector memory CD45RA+ cells. Study conclusions and caveats: Expectations were that clonotype sharing among donors would be affected by sequencing depth.

Germline CDR1 and CDR2: MNHEY and SMNVEV (reference sequence). V shed 1 base and J shed 4 bases, with 11 bases lying between them. The CDR3 length is 14 residues. Genomic DNA belonging to each subset was distributed in equal measure over several immunoSEQ plates. Clones were read by immunoSEQ multiplex PCR, and TCRdb kept only the in-frame ones, dropping some. The table shows about 2.2 million clones, with about 93% occurring only once. The clonotype was recovered from a man aged 18 to 30 in good health. Some clones in this sample may be carry-over from other donors' samples. The sequenced material came from naive CD8+ T cells from PBMCs. The chain uses TRBV27 and TRBJ2-7; no reliable D call. The DNA of the CDR3 is TGTGCCAGCAGTTTATACGGAGAGGTTTACGAGCAGTACTTC. Protein product: CASSLYGEVYEQYF.